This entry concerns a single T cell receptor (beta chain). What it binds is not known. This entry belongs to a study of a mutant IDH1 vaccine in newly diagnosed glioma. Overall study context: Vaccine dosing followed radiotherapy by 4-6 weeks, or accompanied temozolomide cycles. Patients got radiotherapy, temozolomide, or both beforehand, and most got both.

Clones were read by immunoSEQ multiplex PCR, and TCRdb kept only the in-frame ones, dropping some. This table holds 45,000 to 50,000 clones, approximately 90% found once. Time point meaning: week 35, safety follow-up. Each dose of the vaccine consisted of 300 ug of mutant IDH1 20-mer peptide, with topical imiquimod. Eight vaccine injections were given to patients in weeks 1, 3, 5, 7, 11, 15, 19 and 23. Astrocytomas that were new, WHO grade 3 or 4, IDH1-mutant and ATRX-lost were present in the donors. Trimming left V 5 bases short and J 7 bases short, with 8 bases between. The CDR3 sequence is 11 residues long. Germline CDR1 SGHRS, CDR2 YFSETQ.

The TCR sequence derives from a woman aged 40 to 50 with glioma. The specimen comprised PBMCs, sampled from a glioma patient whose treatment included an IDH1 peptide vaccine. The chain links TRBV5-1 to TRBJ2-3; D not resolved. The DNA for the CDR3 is TGCGCCAGCAGTAAGGAATATACGCAGTATTTT. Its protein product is CASSKEYTQYF.